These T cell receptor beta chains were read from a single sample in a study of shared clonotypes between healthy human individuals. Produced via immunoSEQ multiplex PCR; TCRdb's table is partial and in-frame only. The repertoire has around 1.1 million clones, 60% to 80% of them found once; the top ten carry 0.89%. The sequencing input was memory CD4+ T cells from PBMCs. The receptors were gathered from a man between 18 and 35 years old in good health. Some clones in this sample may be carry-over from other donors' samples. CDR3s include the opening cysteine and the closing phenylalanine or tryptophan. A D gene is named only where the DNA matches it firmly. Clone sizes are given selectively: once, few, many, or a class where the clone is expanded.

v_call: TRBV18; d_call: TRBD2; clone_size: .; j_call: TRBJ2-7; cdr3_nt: TGTGCCAGCTCACCATCCGGGGGGGCCGCCTACGAGCAGTACTTC; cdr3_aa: CASSPSGGAAYEQYF
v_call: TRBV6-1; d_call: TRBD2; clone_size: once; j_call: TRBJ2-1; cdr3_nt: TGTGCCAGCAGGGGACTAGTCGTAAATGAGCAGTTCTTC; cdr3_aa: CASRGLVVNEQFF
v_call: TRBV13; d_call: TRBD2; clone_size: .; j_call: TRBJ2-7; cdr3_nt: TGTGCCAGCAGCACAGCGGGAAGGACCTACGAGCAGTACTTC; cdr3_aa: CASSTAGRTYEQYF
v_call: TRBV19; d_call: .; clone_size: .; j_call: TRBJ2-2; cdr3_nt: TGTGCCAGTAGTACGATCGCAGGGTCCGGGGAGCTGTTTTTT; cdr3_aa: CASSTIAGSGELFF
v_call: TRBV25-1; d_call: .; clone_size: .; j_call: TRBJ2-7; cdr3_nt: TGTGCCAGCAGTGATCACAGGAACTACGAGCAGTACTTC; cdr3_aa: CASSDHRNYEQYF
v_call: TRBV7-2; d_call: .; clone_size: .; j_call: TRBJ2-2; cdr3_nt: TGTGCCAGCAACGACTACGGTGTGACCGGGGAGCTGTTTTTT; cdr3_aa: CASNDYGVTGELFF
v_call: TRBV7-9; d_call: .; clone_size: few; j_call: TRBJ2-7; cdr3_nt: TGTGCCAGCGGACAGTACGAGCAGTACTTC; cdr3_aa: CASGQYEQYF
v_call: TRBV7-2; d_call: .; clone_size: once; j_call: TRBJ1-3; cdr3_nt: TGTGCCAGCAGCTCAGACAGTCCTGGAAACACCATATATTTT; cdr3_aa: CASSSDSPGNTIYF
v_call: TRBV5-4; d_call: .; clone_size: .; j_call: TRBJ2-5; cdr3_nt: TGTGCCAGCAGCATGAGCCTCTTCGCCCAAGAGACCCAGTACTTC; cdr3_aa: CASSMSLFAQETQYF
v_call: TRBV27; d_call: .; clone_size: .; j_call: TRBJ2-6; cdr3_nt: TGTGCCAGCAGCCAGGGCTCTGGGGCCAACGTCCTGACTTTC; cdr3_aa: CASSQGSGANVLTF
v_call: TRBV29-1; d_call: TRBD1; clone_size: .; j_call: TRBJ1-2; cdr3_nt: TGCAGCGTTGTTCAGGGGGGGGATGGCTACACCTTC; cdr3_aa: CSVVQGGDGYTF
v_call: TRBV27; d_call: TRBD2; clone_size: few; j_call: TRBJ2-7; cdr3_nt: TGTGCCAGCAGTTCTCTACTCCAGCGGGGGTTCTACGAGCAGTACTTC; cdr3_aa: CASSSLLQRGFYEQYF
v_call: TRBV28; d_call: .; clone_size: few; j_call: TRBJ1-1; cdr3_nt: TGTGCCAGCAGTCTCAGAGAGTTGCCTGAGGCTTTCTTT; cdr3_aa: CASSLRELPEAFF
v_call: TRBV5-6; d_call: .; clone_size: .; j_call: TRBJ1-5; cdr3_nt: TGTGCCAGCAGCTTGGCCTCAGGGGGCAATCAGCCCCAGCATTTT; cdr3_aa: CASSLASGGNQPQHF
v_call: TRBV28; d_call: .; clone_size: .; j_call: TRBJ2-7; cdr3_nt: TGTGCCAGCAGTTCCCAGTACGAGCAGTACTTC; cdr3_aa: CASSSQYEQYF
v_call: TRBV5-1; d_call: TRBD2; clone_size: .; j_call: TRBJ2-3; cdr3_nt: TGCGCCAGCAGCTTGGCGGGAGGCAGAACAGATACGCAGTATTTT; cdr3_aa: CASSLAGGRTDTQYF
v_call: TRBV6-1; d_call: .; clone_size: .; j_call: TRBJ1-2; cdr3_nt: TGTGCCGTGCAGAGGGGGGATAACTATGGCTACACCTTC; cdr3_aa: CAVQRGDNYGYTF
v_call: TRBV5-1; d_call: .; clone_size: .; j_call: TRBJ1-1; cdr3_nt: TGCGCCAGCAGCCCGGACAGACCGAACACTGAAGCTTTCTTT; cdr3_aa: CASSPDRPNTEAFF
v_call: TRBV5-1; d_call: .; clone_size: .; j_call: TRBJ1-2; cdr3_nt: TGCGCCAGCAGCCTCGCGCCAGCTAACTATGGCTACACCTTC; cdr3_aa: CASSLAPANYGYTF
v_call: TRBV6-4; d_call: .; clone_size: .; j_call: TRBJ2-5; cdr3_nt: TGTGCCAGCAGTGTGCGAGGGGGAGAGACCCAGTACTTC; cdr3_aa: CASSVRGGETQYF
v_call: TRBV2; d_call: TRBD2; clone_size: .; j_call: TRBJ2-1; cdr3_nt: TGTGCCAGCAGTGAAGTAGCGGGAGGTGAGCAGTTCTTC; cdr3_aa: CASSEVAGGEQFF
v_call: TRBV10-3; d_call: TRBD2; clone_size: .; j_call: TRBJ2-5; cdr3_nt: TGTGCCATCAGTGAGTCGGTGACTAGCGGGATGGTAGGGGAGACCCAGTACTTC; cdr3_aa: CAISESVTSGMVGETQYF
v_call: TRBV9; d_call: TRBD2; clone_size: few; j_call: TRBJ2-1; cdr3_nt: TGTGCCAGCAGCGTAGGTTTAGCGGGAGCCGGAGGGGGTGAGCAGTTCTTC; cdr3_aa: CASSVGLAGAGGGEQFF
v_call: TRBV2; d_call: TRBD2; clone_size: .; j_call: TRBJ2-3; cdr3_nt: TGTGCCAGCAGTGGTCCTCCGGGAGGGTTCACAGATACGCAGTATTTT; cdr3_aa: CASSGPPGGFTDTQYF
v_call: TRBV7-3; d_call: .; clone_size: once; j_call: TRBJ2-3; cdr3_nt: TGTGCCAGCAGCTTAGCGGGCGGAGATACGCAGTATTTT; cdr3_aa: CASSLAGGDTQYF
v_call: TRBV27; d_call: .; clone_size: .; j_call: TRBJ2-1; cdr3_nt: TGTGCCAGCAACTTCAGGGGCCCCCTCGACGAAGATGAGCAGTTCTTC; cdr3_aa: CASNFRGPLDEDEQFF
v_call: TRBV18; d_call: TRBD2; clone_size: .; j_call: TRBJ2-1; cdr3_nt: TGTGCCAGCTCACCGGGACTAGCGGAGGCCAATGAGCAGTTCTTC; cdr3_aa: CASSPGLAEANEQFF
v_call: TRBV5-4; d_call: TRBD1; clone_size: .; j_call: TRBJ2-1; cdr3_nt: TGTGCCAGCAGCCAGGGACAGGGGAATGAGCAGTTCTTC; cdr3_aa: CASSQGQGNEQFF
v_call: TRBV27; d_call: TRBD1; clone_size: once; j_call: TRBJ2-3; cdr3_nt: TGTGCCAGCAGTCGGACAGGGGTTATCACAGATACGCAGTATTTT; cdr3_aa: CASSRTGVITDTQYF
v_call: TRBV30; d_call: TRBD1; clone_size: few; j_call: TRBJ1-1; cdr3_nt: TGTGCCTGCCAGGGACAGCCCACTGAAGCTTTCTTT; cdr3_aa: CACQGQPTEAFF
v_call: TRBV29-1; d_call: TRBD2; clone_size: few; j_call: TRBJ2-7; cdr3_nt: TGCAGCGCCGCCCGTCTGGCGGGAGACGAGCAGTACTTC; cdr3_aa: CSAARLAGDEQYF
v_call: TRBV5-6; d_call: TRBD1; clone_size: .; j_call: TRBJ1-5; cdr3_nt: TGTGCCAGCAGCTTGGACAGGGGAGGCGTAGATCAGCCCCAGCATTTT; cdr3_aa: CASSLDRGGVDQPQHF
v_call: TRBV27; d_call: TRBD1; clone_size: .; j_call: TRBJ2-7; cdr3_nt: TGTGCCAGCAGACCGAGGGGGCAGGGTGGTTACGAGCAGTACTTC; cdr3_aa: CASRPRGQGGYEQYF
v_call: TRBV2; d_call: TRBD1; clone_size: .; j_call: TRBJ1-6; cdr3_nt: TGTGCCAGCACTCCGGGACAGGGGGCTTCACCCCTCCACTTT; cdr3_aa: CASTPGQGASPLHF
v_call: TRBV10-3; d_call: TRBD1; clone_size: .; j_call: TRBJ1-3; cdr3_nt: TGTGCCATCAGTGCGCCAGGGGGACAGATCCTATTCTCTGGAAACACCATATATTTT; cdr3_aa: CAISAPGGQILFSGNTIYF
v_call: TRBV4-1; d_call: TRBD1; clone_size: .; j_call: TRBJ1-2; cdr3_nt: TGCGCCAGCAGCCAAGATACCGGCTTGGCCAGGGGGTCCGATGGCTACACCTTC; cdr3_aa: CASSQDTGLARGSDGYTF
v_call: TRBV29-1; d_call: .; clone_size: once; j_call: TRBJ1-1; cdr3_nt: TGCAGCGTTGAAAGAGGGAGAGACACTGAAGCTTTCTTT; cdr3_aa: CSVERGRDTEAFF
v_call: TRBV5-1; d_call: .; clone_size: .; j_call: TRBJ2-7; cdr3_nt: TGCGCCAGCAGCCCGGGGTCTCGGGGAGAGCAGTACTTC; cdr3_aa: CASSPGSRGEQYF
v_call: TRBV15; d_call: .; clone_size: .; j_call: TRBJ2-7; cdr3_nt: TGTGCCACCAGCCGGAGACTAAGTTACGAGCAGTACTTC; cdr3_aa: CATSRRLSYEQYF
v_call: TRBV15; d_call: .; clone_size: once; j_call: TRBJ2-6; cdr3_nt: TGTGCCACCAGCACCTCTACAGGGATCGGGGCCAACGTCCTGACTTTC; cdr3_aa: CATSTSTGIGANVLTF
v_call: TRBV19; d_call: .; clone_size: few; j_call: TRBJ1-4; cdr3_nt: TGTGCCAGTAGTATTGGCCTTGGTGAAAAACTGTTTTTT; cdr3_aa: CASSIGLGEKLFF
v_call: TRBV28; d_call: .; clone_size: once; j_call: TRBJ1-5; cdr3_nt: TGTGCCAGCAGTTTATTTGGAGACAGAACTAGCAATCAGCCCCAGCATTTT; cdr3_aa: CASSLFGDRTSNQPQHF
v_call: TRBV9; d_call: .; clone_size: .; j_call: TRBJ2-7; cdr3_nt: TGTGCCAGCAGCCCCAGCCTGGGGGCGAGAGCCTACGAGCAGTACTTC; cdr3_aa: CASSPSLGARAYEQYF
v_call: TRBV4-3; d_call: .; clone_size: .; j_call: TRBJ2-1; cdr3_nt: TGCGCCAGCAGCCAAGCAGGTGAGCAGTTCTTC; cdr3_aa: CASSQAGEQFF
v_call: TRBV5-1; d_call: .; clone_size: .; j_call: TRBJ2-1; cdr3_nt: TGCGCCAGCCGTCAGTTAGCGGAAGACGAGCAGTTCTTC; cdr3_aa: CASRQLAEDEQFF
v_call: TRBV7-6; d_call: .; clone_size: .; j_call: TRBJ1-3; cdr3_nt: TGTGCCAGCAGCCTAGACAGTATTTTCTCTGGAAACACCATATATTTT; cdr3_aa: CASSLDSIFSGNTIYF